The rows below give T cell receptor beta chains drawn from one sample of a study of T cell changes during pregnancy in multiple sclerosis. The method was immunoSEQ multiplex PCR; TCRdb's version includes in-frame clones alone and lacks a portion of them. The table shows 28,000 or so clones, with about 93% occurring only once. Sequences were derived from CD8+ T cells from peripheral blood mononuclear cells, sampled before pregnancy. Receptors originate from a female donor with multiple sclerosis, enrolled in a pregnancy study. Each CDR3 is given with its conserved first and last residue. The order of the fields is J gene, clone size, D gene, V gene, CDR3 protein, CDR3 DNA. D genes are given only for firm matches. Size is stated for part of the rows, as once, few or many counts, or as a class when the clone is expanded.

TRBJ2-1,.,TRBD2,TRBV4-3,CASSLMSGRGNEQFF,TGCGCCAGCAGCCTTATGAGCGGGAGGGGCAATGAGCAGTTCTTC
TRBJ2-7,.,.,TRBV14,CASSPHGVSYEQYF,TGTGCCAGCAGCCCTCACGGGGTCTCCTACGAGCAGTACTTC
TRBJ2-7,.,.,TRBV4-1,CASSQDRQGSNYEQYF,TGCGCCAGCAGCCAAGATAGGCAGGGTAGCAACTACGAGCAGTACTTC
TRBJ1-2,.,TRBD1,TRBV7-9,CASLSGQANGYTF,TGTGCCAGTCTTTCAGGACAGGCGAATGGCTACACCTTC
TRBJ1-3,.,TRBD1,TRBV18,CASSPQGASSGNTIYF,TGTGCCAGCTCACCGCAGGGGGCGAGCTCTGGAAACACCATATATTTT
TRBJ2-7,medium-sized,TRBD1,TRBV6-1,CASTPTGESSEQYF,TGTGCCAGCACCCCGACAGGGGAAAGTTCCGAGCAGTACTTC
TRBJ2-1,.,TRBD2,TRBV4-3,CASSQDTLAGEISLFNEQFF,TGCGCCAGCAGCCAAGATACACTAGCGGGAGAAATTTCACTTTTCAATGAGCAGTTCTTC
TRBJ2-7,.,TRBD1,TRBV5-6,CASSPSTGYEQYF,TGTGCCAGCAGCCCGTCGACAGGGTACGAGCAGTACTTC
TRBJ2-1,.,TRBD2,TRBV6-4,CASSDSSGTSNEQFF,TGTGCCAGCAGTGACTCTTCGGGGACTAGCAATGAGCAGTTCTTC
TRBJ2-5,.,TRBD1,TRBV5-1,CASSFGTGQETQYF,TGCGCCAGCAGCTTCGGGACAGGTCAAGAGACCCAGTACTTC
TRBJ2-7,.,TRBD2,TRBV29-1,CSVEGLAYEQYF,TGCAGCGTTGAGGGACTAGCCTACGAGCAGTACTTC
TRBJ1-5,.,.,TRBV27,CASSLTGGNQPQHF,TGTGCCAGCAGTTTAACCGGGGGCAATCAGCCCCAGCATTTT
TRBJ2-1,.,TRBD2,TRBV7-2,CASSIRGDYSYNEQFF,TGTGCCAGCAGCATAAGAGGGGACTACTCCTACAATGAGCAGTTCTTC
TRBJ1-4,few,TRBD1,TRBV15,CATSRVSGQAEKLFF,TGTGCCACCAGCAGAGTATCGGGACAGGCTGAAAAACTGTTTTTT
TRBJ1-1,.,.,TRBV27,CASSLSRGNTEAFF,TGTGCCAGCAGTTTATCCAGGGGGAACACTGAAGCTTTCTTT
TRBJ2-3,.,.,TRBV6-1,CASSDGRQVPSGTDTQYF,TGTGCCAGCAGTGACGGTCGACAGGTCCCCTCGGGCACAGATACGCAGTATTTT
TRBJ2-1,.,TRBD2,TRBV18,CARNLTSGSVHEQFF,TGTGCCAGGAACTTGACTAGCGGGAGCGTCCATGAGCAGTTCTTC
TRBJ1-5,few,.,TRBV6-1,CASSEGTENQPQHF,TGTGCCAGCAGTGAAGGCACAGAAAATCAGCCCCAGCATTTT
TRBJ2-7,.,.,TRBV9,CASSVGEAGTRYEQYF,TGTGCCAGCAGCGTAGGTGAGGCCGGGACAAGATACGAGCAGTACTTC
TRBJ2-2,.,.,TRBV4-3,CASSQDFASRNGELFF,TGCGCCAGCAGCCAAGATTTCGCTAGTCGGAACGGGGAGCTGTTTTTT